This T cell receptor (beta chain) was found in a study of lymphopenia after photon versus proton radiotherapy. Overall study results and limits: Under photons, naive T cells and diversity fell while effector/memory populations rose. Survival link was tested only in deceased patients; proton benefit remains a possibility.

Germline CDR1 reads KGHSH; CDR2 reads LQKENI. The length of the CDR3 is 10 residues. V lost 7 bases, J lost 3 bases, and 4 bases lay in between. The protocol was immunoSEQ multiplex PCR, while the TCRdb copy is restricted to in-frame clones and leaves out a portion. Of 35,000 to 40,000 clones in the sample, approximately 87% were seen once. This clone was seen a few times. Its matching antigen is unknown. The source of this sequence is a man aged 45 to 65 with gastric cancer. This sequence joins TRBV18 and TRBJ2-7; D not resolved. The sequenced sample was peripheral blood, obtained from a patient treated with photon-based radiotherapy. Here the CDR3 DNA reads TGTGCCAGCTGTTACTACGAGCAGTACTTC. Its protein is CASCYYEQYF.